The T cell receptor (beta chain) under discussion was sequenced for a study of PD-1 blockade in classical Hodgkin lymphoma. Study-level findings and limits: TCR diversity at baseline was reported to be reduced in newly diagnosed patients relative to healthy donors.

Germline V gene lookup returns CDR1 MNHEY and CDR2 SMNVEV (reference sequence). V lost 6 bases, J lost 4 bases, and 11 bases stayed unmatched. The CDR3 is made up of 16 amino acids. Method: immunoSEQ multiplex PCR; TCRdb's copy keeps in-frame clones and lacks some. The sample holds 17,000 or so clones, roughly 90% seen once. Documented time point: newly diagnosed, previously untreated cHL patient sample. Investigators turned to newly diagnosed, untreated classical Hodgkin lymphoma PBMCs for comparison. To note about this clone: Its antigen remains unidentified.

This TCR was sampled from a human donor with classical Hodgkin lymphoma. This chain joins TRBV27 and TRBJ2-1; 8 bases map to TRBD2. The sequencing input was peripheral blood mononuclear cells (PBMCs). In DNA, the CDR3 is TGTGCCAGCAGGACTCGCGGAGCGGGAGCGTACAATGAGCAGTTCTTC. It encodes CASRTRGAGAYNEQFF.